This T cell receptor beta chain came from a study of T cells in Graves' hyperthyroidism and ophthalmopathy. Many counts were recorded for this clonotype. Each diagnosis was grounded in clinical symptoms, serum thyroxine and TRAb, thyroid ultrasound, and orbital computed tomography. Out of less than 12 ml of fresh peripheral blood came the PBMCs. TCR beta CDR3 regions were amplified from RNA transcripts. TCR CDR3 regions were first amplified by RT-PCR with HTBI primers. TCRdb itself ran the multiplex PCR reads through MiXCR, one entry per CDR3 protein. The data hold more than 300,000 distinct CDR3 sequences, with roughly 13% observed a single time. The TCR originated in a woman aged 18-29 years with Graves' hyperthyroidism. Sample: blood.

As DNA, the CDR3 is TGTGCCAGCAGCCCCTCGCCAGGTTACGAGCAGTACTTC. Its translation: CASSPSPGYEQYF. The genes are TRBV7-2 and TRBJ2-7; D gene uncertain. Germline V gene data show CDR1 as SGHTA and CDR2 as FQGNSA. Trimming shortened V by 5 bases and J by 4 bases, and 12 bases separated the two germline ends. The CDR3 is 13 residues long.